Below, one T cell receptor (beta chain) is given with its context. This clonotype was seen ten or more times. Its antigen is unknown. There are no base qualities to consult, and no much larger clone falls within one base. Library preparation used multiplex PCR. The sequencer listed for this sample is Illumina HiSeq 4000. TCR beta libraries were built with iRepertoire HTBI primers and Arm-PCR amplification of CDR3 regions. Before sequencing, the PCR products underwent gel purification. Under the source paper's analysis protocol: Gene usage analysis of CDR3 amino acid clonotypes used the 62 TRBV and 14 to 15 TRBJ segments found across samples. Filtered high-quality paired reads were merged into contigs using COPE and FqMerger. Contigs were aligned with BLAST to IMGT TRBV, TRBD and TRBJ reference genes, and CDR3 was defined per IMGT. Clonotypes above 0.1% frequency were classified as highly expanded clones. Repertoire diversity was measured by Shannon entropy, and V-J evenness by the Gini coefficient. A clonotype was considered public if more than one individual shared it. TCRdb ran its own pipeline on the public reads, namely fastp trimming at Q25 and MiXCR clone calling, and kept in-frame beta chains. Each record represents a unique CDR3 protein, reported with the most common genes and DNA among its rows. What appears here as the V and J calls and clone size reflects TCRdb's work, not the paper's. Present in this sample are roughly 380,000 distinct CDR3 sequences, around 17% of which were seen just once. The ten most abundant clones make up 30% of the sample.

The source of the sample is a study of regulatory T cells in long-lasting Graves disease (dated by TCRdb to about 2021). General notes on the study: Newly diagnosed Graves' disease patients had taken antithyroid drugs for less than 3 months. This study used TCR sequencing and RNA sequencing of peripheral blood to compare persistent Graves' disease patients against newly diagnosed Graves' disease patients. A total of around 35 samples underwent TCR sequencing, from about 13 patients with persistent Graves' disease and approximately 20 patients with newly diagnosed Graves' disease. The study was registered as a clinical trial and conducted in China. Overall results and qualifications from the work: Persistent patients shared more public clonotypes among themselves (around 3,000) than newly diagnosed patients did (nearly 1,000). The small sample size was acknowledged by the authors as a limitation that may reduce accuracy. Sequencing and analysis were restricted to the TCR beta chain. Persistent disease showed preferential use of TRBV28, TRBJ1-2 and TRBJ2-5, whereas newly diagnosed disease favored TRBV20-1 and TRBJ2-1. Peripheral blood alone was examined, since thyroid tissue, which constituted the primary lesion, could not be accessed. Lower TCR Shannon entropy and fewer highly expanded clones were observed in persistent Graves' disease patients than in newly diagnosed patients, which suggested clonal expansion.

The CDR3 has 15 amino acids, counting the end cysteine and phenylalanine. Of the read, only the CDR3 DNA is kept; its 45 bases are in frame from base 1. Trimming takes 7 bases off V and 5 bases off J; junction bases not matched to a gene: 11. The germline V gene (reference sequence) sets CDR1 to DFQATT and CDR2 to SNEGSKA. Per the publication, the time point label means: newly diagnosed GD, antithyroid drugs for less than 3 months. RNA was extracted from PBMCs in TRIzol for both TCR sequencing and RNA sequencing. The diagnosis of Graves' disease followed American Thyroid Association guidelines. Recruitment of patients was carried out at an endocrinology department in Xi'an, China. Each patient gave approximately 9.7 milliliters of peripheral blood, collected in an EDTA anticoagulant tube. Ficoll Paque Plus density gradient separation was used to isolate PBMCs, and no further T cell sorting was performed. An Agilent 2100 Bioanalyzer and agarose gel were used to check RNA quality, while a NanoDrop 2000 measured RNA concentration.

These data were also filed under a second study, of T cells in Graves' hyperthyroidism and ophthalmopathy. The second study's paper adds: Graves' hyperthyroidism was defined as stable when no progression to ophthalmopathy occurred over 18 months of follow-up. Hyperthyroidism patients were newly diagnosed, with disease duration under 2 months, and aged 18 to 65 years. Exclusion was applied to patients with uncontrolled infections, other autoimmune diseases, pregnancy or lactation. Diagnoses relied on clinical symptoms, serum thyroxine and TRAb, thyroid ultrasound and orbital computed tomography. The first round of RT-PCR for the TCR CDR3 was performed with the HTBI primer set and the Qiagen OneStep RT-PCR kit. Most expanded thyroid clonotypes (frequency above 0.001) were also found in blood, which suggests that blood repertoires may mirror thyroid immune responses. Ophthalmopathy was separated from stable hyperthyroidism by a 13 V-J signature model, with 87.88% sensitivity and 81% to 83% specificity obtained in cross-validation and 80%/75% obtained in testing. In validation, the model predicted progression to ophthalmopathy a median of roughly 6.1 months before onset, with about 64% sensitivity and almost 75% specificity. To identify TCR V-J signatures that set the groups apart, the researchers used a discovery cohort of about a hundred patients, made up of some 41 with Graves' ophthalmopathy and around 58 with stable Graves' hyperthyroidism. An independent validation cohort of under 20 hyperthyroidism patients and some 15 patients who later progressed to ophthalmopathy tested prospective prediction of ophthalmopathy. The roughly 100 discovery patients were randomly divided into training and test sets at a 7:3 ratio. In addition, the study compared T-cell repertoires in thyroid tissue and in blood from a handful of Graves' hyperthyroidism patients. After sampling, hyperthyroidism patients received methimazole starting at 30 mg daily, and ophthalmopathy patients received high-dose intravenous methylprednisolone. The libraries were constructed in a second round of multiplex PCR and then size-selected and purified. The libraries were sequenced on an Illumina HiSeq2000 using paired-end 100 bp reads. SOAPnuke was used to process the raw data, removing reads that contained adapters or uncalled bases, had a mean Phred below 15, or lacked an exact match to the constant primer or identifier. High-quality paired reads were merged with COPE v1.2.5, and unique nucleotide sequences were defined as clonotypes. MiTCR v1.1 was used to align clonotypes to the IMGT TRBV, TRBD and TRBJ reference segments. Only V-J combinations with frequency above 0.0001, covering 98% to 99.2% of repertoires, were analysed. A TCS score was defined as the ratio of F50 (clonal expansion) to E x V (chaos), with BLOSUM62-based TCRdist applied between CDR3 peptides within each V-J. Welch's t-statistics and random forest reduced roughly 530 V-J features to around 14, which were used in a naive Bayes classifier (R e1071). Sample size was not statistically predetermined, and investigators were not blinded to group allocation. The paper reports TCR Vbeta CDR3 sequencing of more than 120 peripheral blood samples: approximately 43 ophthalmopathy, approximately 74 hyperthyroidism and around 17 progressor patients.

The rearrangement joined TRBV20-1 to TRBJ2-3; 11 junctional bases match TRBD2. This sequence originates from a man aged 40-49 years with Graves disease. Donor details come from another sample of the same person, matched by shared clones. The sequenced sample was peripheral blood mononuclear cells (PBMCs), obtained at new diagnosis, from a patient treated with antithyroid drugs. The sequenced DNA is TGCAGTGTGCCTACTAGCGGGGGCCTTCGAGATACGCAGTATTTT. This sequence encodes CSVPTSGGLRDTQYF.